Listed below are T cell receptor beta chains from one sample, sequenced in a study of radiation and T cells in renal cell carcinoma. Repertoires were generated with immunoSEQ multiplex PCR, while TCRdb's copy carries only in-frame clones and drops some. The sample carries 40,000 to 50,000 clones, 65% to 85% recorded once. The sample in question was blood, obtained from a patient whose treatment included radiotherapy and nephrectomy. Every receptor here comes from a woman in her seventies with renal cell carcinoma. Each CDR3 is given with its conserved first and last residue. The D gene is left open where the match is weak. Only part of the rows carry a size: once, few, many, or a class if the clone is expanded.

clone_size	j_call	v_call	d_call	cdr3_aa	cdr3_nt
-	TRBJ1-2	TRBV7-2	-	CASSLRVGGRYGYTF	TGTGCCAGCAGCCTCCGGGTCGGGGGCCGTTATGGCTACACCTTC
once	TRBJ2-5	TRBV27	-	CASGSGTPNLQETQYF	TGTGCCAGCGGATCCGGGACTCCCAATCTCCAAGAGACCCAGTACTTC
-	TRBJ2-2	TRBV7-2	TRBD1	CASTQGVGELFF	TGTGCCAGCACCCAGGGGGTCGGGGAGCTGTTTTTT
-	TRBJ2-4	TRBV12-2	-	CASRFGTSGGNGDIQYF	TGTGCAAGTCGTTTCGGGACTAGCGGGGGCAACGGTGACATTCAGTACTTC
-	TRBJ2-6	TRBV13	-	CASSLKDTGANVLTF	TGTGCCAGCAGCTTAAAGGACACTGGGGCCAACGTCCTGACTTTC
few	TRBJ1-1	TRBV7-3	TRBD1	CASSEQGAGTEAFF	TGTGCCAGCAGCGAACAGGGGGCTGGAACTGAAGCTTTCTTT
-	TRBJ2-5	TRBV9	-	CASSVDLKTQYF	TGTGCCAGCAGCGTAGATTTGAAGACCCAGTACTTC
-	TRBJ2-5	TRBV6-6	TRBD1	CASRTGGVQETQYF	TGTGCCAGCAGGACAGGGGGAGTCCAAGAGACCCAGTACTTC
-	TRBJ1-2	TRBV5-1	TRBD1	CASSIGTENYGYTF	TGCGCCAGCAGCATCGGGACAGAGAACTATGGCTACACCTTC
few	TRBJ2-3	TRBV19	-	CASSISGPNTQYF	TGTGCCAGTAGTATCTCGGGACCCAATACGCAGTATTTT
-	TRBJ2-3	TRBV4-2	-	CASSQGGEEGRDTQYF	TGTGCCAGCAGCCAAGGGGGCGAGGAGGGCCGGGATACGCAGTATTTT
once	TRBJ1-3	TRBV19	-	CASSTRDGGNTIYF	TGTGCCAGTAGTACTCGCGATGGGGGAAACACCATATATTTT
once	TRBJ2-7	TRBV7-8	-	CASSLEGGRGEQYF	TGTGCCAGCAGCTTAGAGGGGGGAAGGGGGGAGCAGTACTTC
-	TRBJ2-2	TRBV5-1	TRBD2	CASNAGGITGELFF	TGCGCCAGCAATGCGGGAGGTATCACCGGGGAGCTGTTTTTT
few	TRBJ2-1	TRBV10-3	-	CAISSENSWGGAYNEQFF	TGTGCCATCAGTAGCGAAAATTCTTGGGGCGGGGCCTACAATGAGCAGTTCTTC